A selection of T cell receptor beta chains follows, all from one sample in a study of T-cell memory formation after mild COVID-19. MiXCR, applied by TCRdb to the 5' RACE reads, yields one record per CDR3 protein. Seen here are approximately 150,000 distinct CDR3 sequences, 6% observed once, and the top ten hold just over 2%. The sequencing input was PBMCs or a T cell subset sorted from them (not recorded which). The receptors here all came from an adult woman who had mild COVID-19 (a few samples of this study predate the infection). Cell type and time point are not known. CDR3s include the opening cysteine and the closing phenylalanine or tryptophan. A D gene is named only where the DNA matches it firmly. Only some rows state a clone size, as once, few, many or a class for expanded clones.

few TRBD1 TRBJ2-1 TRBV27 CASSPRQGRYNEQFF TGTGCCAGCAGCCCTAGACAGGGGAGGTACAATGAGCAGTTCTTC
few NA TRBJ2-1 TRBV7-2 CASSLVASRNNEQFF TGTGCCAGCAGCTTAGTCGCTAGCAGGAACAATGAGCAGTTCTTC
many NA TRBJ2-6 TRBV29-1 CSVDVSGANVLTF TGCAGCGTTGACGTCTCTGGGGCCAACGTCCTGACTTTC
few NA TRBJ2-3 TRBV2 CDSSVNRASTDTQYF TGTGACAGCAGTGTGAACAGAGCTAGCACAGATACGCAGTATTTT
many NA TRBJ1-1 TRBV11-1 CASSLDGQMNTEAFF TGTGCCAGCAGCTTAGATGGACAAATGAACACTGAAGCTTTCTTT
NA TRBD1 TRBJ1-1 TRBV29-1 CSAGTGATEAFF TGCAGCGCCGGGACAGGGGCCACTGAAGCTTTCTTT
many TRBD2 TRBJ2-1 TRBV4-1 CASSQAAGGFYNEQFF TGCGCCAGCAGCCAGGCGGCGGGGGGTTTCTACAATGAGCAGTTCTTC
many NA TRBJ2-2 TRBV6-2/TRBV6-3 CASGRGVNTGELFF TGTGCCAGCGGCAGGGGGGTGAACACCGGGGAGCTGTTTTTT
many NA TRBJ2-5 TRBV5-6 CASSRGEAQYF TGTGCCAGCAGCAGGGGGGAGGCCCAGTACTTC
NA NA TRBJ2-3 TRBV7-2 CASSLMALGDTQYF TGTGCCAGCAGCCTGATGGCTCTGGGGGATACGCAGTATTTT
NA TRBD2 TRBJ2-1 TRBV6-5 CASFGGGPHNEQFF TGTGCCAGCTTCGGGGGAGGGCCCCACAATGAGCAGTTCTTC
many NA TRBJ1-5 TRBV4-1 CASSQGVFTDSNQPQHF TGCGCCAGCAGCCAAGGGGTCTTTACAGATAGCAATCAGCCCCAGCATTTT
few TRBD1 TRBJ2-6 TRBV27 CARHEGASSGANVLTF TGTGCCAGACATGAGGGGGCCTCCTCTGGGGCCAACGTCCTGACTTTC
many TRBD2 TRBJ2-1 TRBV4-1 CASSQGLAGRYNEQFF TGCGCCAGCAGCCAAGGCCTAGCGGGACGCTACAATGAGCAGTTCTTC
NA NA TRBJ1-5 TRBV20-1 CSASTGIDQPQHF TGCAGTGCTAGTACAGGGATAGATCAGCCCCAGCATTTT
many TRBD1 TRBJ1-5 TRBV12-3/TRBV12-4 CASSRGQNGNQPQHF TGTGCCAGCAGTAGGGGACAGAACGGCAATCAGCCCCAGCATTTT
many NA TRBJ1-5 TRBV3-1 CASSQATGGAQPQHF TGTGCCAGCAGCCAAGCTACGGGGGGAGCCCAGCCCCAGCATTTT
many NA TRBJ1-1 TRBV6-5 CASSAPQGGGTEAFF TGTGCCAGCAGTGCCCCCCAGGGAGGTGGGACTGAAGCTTTCTTT
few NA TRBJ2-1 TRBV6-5 CASSYGWSYNEQFF TGTGCCAGCAGTTACGGGTGGTCCTACAATGAGCAGTTCTTC
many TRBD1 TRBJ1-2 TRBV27 CASRLQGANYGYTF TGTGCCAGCAGACTACAGGGGGCGAACTATGGCTACACCTTC
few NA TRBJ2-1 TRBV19 CASDSSRDGYNEQFF TGTGCCAGCGACTCCTCCCGGGACGGTTACAATGAGCAGTTCTTC
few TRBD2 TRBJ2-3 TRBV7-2 CASSLAGTSGTDTQYF TGTGCCAGCAGCTTAGCTGGGACTAGCGGCACAGATACGCAGTATTTT
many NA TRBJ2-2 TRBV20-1 CSARKTASTNTGELFF TGCAGTGCTAGAAAGACCGCCTCGACGAACACCGGGGAGCTGTTTTTT
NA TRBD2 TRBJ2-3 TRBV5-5 CASSFGGVGTKYF TGTGCCAGCAGCTTTGGGGGGGTGGGGACGAAGTATTTT
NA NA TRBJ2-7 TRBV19 CASSVKQGRSYEQYF TGTGCCAGTAGTGTAAAGCAGGGGCGTTCCTACGAGCAGTACTTC
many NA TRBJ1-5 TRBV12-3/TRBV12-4 CASSPDDHQPQHF TGTGCCAGCAGTCCTGATGATCATCAGCCCCAGCATTTT
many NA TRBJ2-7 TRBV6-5 CASSSPAREQYF TGTGCCAGCAGTTCCCCGGCGCGGGAGCAGTACTTC
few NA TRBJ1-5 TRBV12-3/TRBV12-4 CASSYSNQPQHF TGTGCCAGCAGTTATAGCAATCAGCCCCAGCATTTT
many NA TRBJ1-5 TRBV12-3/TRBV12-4 CASSPSRDGIQPQHF TGTGCCAGCAGTCCCAGCCGGGACGGAATTCAGCCCCAGCATTTT
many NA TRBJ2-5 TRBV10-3 CAISVGGPQETQYF TGTGCCATCAGTGTGGGGGGTCCCCAAGAGACCCAGTACTTC
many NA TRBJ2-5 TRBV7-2 CASSPSWGLQETQYF TGTGCCAGCAGCCCCTCGTGGGGTTTACAAGAGACCCAGTACTTC
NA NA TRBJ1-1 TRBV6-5 CASSYSGPLNTEAFF TGTGCCAGCAGTTACTCGGGGCCCCTGAACACTGAAGCTTTCTTT
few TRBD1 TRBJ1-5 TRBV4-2 CASSQEVQGANQPQHF TGTGCCAGCAGCCAAGAAGTTCAGGGGGCAAATCAGCCCCAGCATTTT
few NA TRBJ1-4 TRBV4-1 CASSPMGRTTTNEKLFF TGCGCCAGCAGCCCAATGGGACGGACCACAACTAATGAAAAACTGTTTTTT
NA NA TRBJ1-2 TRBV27 CASTAVGEDGYTF TGTGCCAGCACCGCCGTGGGGGAAGATGGCTACACCTTC
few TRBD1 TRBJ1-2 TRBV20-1 CSARDGTGVNYGYTF TGCAGTGCTAGAGATGGGACAGGGGTAAACTATGGCTACACCTTC
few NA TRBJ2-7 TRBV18 CASSPLGTYEQYF TGTGCCAGCTCACCACTCGGAACCTACGAGCAGTACTTC
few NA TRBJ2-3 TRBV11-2 CASSLVGGLSDTQYF TGTGCCAGCAGCTTAGTAGGGGGGCTTTCAGATACGCAGTATTTT
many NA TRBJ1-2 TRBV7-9 CASSSDSVNYGYTF TGTGCCAGCAGCTCCGACAGTGTCAACTATGGCTACACCTTC
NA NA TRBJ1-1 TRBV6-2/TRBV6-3 CASSYSRRTTEAFF TGTGCCAGCAGTTACTCGAGGAGGACCACTGAAGCTTTCTTT
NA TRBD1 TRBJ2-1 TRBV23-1 CASSQTISGQGACEQFF TGCGCCAGCAGTCAAACCATCTCGGGCCAGGGGGCCTGCGAGCAGTTCTTC
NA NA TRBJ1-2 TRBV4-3 CASSLASGRTYGYTF TGCGCCAGCAGCCTGGCTTCTGGCAGAACCTATGGCTACACCTTC
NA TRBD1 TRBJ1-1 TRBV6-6 CASSYSQGAGTEAFF TGTGCCAGCAGTTACTCACAGGGGGCAGGCACTGAAGCTTTCTTT
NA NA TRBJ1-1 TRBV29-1 CSVQARFTEAFF TGCAGCGTTCAGGCCCGGTTCACTGAAGCTTTCTTT
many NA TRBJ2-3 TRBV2 CASSEWGSTDTQYF TGTGCCAGCAGTGAATGGGGGTCCACAGATACGCAGTATTTT
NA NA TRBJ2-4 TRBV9 CASSIDWAKNIQYF TGTGCCAGCAGTATAGACTGGGCCAAAAACATTCAGTACTTC
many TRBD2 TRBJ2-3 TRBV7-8 CASSYSGKSDTQYF TGTGCCAGCAGCTATAGCGGGAAATCAGATACGCAGTATTTT
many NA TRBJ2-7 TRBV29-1 CSVRTVSYEQYF TGCAGCGTTCGGACGGTCTCCTACGAGCAGTACTTC
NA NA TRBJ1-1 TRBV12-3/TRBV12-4 CASGPRAGTEAFF TGTGCCAGCGGCCCCAGGGCGGGAACTGAAGCTTTCTTT
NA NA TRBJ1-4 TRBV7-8 CASSVRRDGTFEKLFF TGTGCCAGCAGCGTTAGACGGGACGGGACCTTTGAAAAACTGTTTTTT
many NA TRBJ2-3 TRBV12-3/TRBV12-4 CASSFPRTGTNTDTQYF TGTGCCAGCAGTTTCCCAAGGACAGGGACTAACACAGATACGCAGTATTTT
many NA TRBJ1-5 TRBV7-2 CASSLPGEPQHF TGTGCCAGCAGCTTACCGGGGGAGCCCCAGCATTTT
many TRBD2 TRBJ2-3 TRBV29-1 CSVGTSGYTDTQYF TGCAGCGTTGGGACTAGCGGGTACACAGATACGCAGTATTTT
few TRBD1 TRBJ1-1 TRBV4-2 CASSPTDRVGTEAFF TGTGCCAGCAGCCCCACCGACAGGGTCGGGACTGAAGCTTTCTTT
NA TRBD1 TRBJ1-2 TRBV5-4 CASSWTGGRGYTF TGTGCCAGCAGCTGGACAGGGGGCCGGGGCTACACCTTC
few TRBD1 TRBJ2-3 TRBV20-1 CSDTDRSTDTQYF TGCAGTGACACGGACAGGAGCACAGATACGCAGTATTTT